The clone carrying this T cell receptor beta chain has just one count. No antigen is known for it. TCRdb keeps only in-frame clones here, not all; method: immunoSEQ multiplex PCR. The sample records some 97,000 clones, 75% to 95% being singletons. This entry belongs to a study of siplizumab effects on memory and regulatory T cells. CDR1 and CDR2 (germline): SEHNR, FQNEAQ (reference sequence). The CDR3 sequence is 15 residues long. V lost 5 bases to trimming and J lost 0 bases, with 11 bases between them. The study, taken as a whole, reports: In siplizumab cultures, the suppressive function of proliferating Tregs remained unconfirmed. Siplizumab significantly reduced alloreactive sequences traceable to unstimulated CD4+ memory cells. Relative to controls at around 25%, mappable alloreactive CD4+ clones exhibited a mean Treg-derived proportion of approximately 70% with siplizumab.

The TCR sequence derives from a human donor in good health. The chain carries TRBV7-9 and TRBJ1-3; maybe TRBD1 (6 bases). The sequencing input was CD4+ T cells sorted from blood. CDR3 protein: CASSDTGISGNTIYF. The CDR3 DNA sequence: TGTGCCAGCAGCGATACAGGGATCTCTGGAAACACCATATATTTT. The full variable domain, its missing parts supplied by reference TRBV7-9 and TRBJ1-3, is DTGVSQNPRHKITKRGQNVTFRCDPISEHNRLYWYRQTLGQGPEFLTYFQNEAQLEKSRLLSDRFSAERPKGSFSTLEIQRTEQGDSAMYLCASSDTGISGNTIYFGEGSWLTVV.